This passage covers 31 T cell receptor beta chains from one sample sequenced in a study of blood T cell repertoires in COVID-19. Sequencing used immunoSEQ multiplex PCR; TCRdb keeps in-frame clones, though not all of them. The sample contains some 430,000 clones, 90% of which appear only once. Sequencing was done on a sample of PBMCs or T cells enriched from blood (not recorded which). These TCRs come from a man between 18 and 29 years old who had recovered from COVID-19.

The genes are TRBV2 and TRBJ1-2; D perhaps matches TRBD1 (5 bases). V shed 1 base and J shed 0 bases, with 18 bases lying between them. This CDR3 has 18 amino acids. CDR1 and CDR2 (germline): SNHLY, FYNNEI. CDR3 amino acids: CASSEEKYRTITNYGYTF. The CDR3 DNA sequence: TGTGCCAGCAGTGAAGAAAAGTACAGGACGATAACTAACTATGGCTACACCTTC.

The rearrangement uses TRBV10-3 and TRBJ2-1; TRBD2 agrees at 8 bases. The germline V gene encodes CDR1 ENHRY and CDR2 SYGVKD. This CDR3 is built from 15 residues. V was clipped by 7 bases and J by 7 bases; unmatched bases: 12. CDR3 loop: CAIMSGGKGENEQFF. Here the CDR3 DNA reads TGTGCCATCATGTCGGGGGGGAAGGGGGAGAATGAGCAGTTCTTC.

This chain uses TRBV2 with TRBJ1-2; D is ambiguous. The CDR3 length is 15 residues. The V end lost 6 bases, the J end lost 7 bases, and 21 bases lay between the germline ends. Germline loops: CDR1 SNHLY, CDR2 FYNNEI. CDR3 sequence: CASSRESGPIGGYTF. In nucleotides, the CDR3 is TGTGCCAGCAGCCGGGAGTCAGGACCTATCGGTGGCTACACCTTC.

The chain couples TRBV6-1 to TRBJ1-1; the D is unclear. Deletions cut 2 bases from V and 1 base from J, with 5 bases between. CDR1 and CDR2 from the germline V gene are MNHNS and SASEGT. The CDR3 sequence is 13 residues long. CDR3 in amino acids: CASSERQNTEAFF. As DNA, the CDR3 is TGTGCCAGCAGTGAAAGACAGAACACTGAAGCTTTCTTT.

The chain couples TRBV7-6 to TRBJ2-7; perhaps TRBD2 as D (5 bases). CDR3 size: 14 residues. Germline-derived CDR1 and CDR2 are SGHVS and FNYEAQ. V was cut by 4 bases and J by 7 bases, with 17 bases left in between. Here the CDR3 DNA reads TGTGCCAGCAGCTCACCGACTCTGAGGGAGGAGCAGTACTTC. It codes for CASSSPTLREEQYF. Variable domain in full (rest from reference TRBV7-6 and TRBJ2-7): GAGVSQSPRYKVTKRGQDVALRCDPISGHVSLYWYRQALGQGPEFLTYFNYEAQQDKSGLPNDRFSAERPEGSISTLTIQRTEQRDSAMYRCASSSPTLREEQYFGPGTRLTVT.

The chain links TRBV12-5 to TRBJ2-1; 16 bases agree with TRBD2. Trimming cost V 3 bases and J 6 bases; bases outside gene matches: 5. CDR1 and CDR2 (germline): LGHNT, FRNRAP. This CDR3 has 17 amino acids. CDR3 DNA: TGTGCTAGTGGTTTCGGGACTAGCGGGGGGGTTGGCAATGAGCAGTTCTTC. It encodes CASGFGTSGGVGNEQFF.

This clone has a single count. The rearrangement joins TRBV9 to TRBJ2-1; a weak D match, TRBD2 (6 bases). CDR1 and CDR2 (germline): SGDLS, YYNGEE. V lost 0 bases and J 3 bases, leaving 13 bases between the germline ends. The CDR3 is made up of 16 amino acids. As DNA, the CDR3 is TGTGCCAGCAGCGTAGGGGGGTCAGCGGGCTACAATGAGCAGTTCTTC. Amino acids: CASSVGGSAGYNEQFF.

The chain uses TRBV3-1 (or the pseudogene TRBV3-2) and TRBJ2-3; the D gene is possibly TRBD2 (7 bases). Germline CDR1 is LGHDT and CDR2 is YNNKEL (reference sequence). The CDR3 is 15 residues long. Trimming removed 1 base at V and 2 bases at J, with 10 bases between. CDR3 loop: CASSQGAGATDTQYF. For the CDR3, the DNA is TGTGCCAGCAGCCAAGGGGCGGGGGCCACAGATACGCAGTATTTT.

V gene TRBV5-6 combines with J gene TRBJ1-2; perhaps TRBD1 as D (6 bases). V was clipped by 4 bases and J by 4 bases, with 14 bases between them. This CDR3 spans 14 amino acids. Germline V gives CDR1 SGHDT, CDR2 YYEEEE. CDR3 DNA: TGTGCCAGCAGCCCTATGGGGGCGGGCTATGGCTACACCTTC. Residues: CASSPMGAGYGYTF.

This chain joins TRBV29-1 and TRBJ1-1; the D gene is possibly TRBD1 (5 bases). The CDR3 covers 14 residues. V gave up 5 bases and J gave up 1 base, with 14 bases separating them. Germline V CDR1 and CDR2: SQVTM, ANQGSEA. The CDR3 reads CSVYGAGKNTEAFF. The CDR3 nucleotides read TGCAGCGTTTATGGAGCAGGGAAGAACACTGAAGCTTTCTTT.

The chain joins TRBV27 to TRBJ1-2; D is perhaps TRBD1 (5 bases). The CDR3 sequence is 14 residues long. In germline, CDR1 is MNHEY, CDR2 SMNVEV (reference sequence). V gave up 4 bases and J gave up 4 bases, with 13 bases separating them. The CDR3 DNA is TGTGCCAGCAGTTCGCGGGGGACCCCCTATGGCTACACCTTC. Amino acids: CASSSRGTPYGYTF.

The V and J genes are TRBV28 and TRBJ2-5; 9 positions match TRBD2. CDR3 length: 15 residues. CDR1 and CDR2 from the germline V gene are MDHEN and SYDVKM. V gave up 8 bases and J gave up 7 bases; unmatched junction bases: 14. CDR3 sequence: CASLKWEAGGRTQYF. CDR3 in DNA: TGTGCCAGCCTAAAATGGGAGGCGGGAGGGCGGACCCAGTACTTC. The whole variable domain, filled in from reference TRBV28 and TRBJ2-5, reads DVKVTQSSRYLVKRTGEKVFLECVQDMDHENMFWYRQDPGLGLRLIYFSYDVKMKEKGDIPEGYSVSREKKERFSLILESASTNQTSMYLCASLKWEAGGRTQYFGPGTRLLVL.

The chain recombines TRBV25-1 with TRBJ1-6, with a possible D match to TRBD1 (5 bases). CDR3 length equals 15 residues. Germline V gives CDR1 MGHDK, CDR2 SYGVNS. V was trimmed by 1 base and J by 6 bases, leaving 10 bases between them. CDR3 DNA sequence: TGTGCCAGCAGTGAATTTGGGGGAGGTAATTCACCCCTCCACTTT. It is translated as CASSEFGGGNSPLHF.

This clone has a single count. The chain employs TRBV28 and TRBJ1-4, with D possibly TRBD1 on 5 matching bases. Germline CDR1 and CDR2: MDHEN and SYDVKM. The CDR3 spans 14 residues. Trimming took off 6 bases at V and 3 bases at J, with 11 bases between the two ends. The CDR3 region is CASRAGGANEKLFF. CDR3 DNA: TGTGCCAGCAGGGCGGGGGGAGCTAATGAAAAACTGTTTTTT.

The chain combines TRBV18 with TRBJ2-7; 10 bases are a match to TRBD1. CDR3 size: 14 residues. Germline V gene sequence: CDR1 KGHSH, CDR2 LQKENI. J lost 6 bases, V lost 5 bases, and 7 bases had no gene match. The CDR3: CASSTGQGPSEQYF. The DNA for the CDR3 is TGTGCCAGCTCAACGGGACAGGGGCCAAGCGAGCAGTACTTC.

The rearrangement joins TRBV15 to TRBJ2-7, with D possibly being TRBD1 (6 bases). V lost 5 bases and J lost 4, with 15 bases in between. Germline V gene lookup returns CDR1 LNHNV and CDR2 YYDKDF (reference sequence). This CDR3 contains 14 residues. In nucleotides, the CDR3 is TGTGCCACCAGCCTCCAAACAGGGCCTTACGAGCAGTACTTC. Encoded protein: CATSLQTGPYEQYF.

This chain connects TRBV18 to TRBJ2-7; the match to TRBD1 covers 9 bases. This CDR3 has 19 amino acids. Germline lookup yields CDR1 KGHSH and CDR2 LQKENI. J lost 2 bases, V lost 8 bases, and 22 bases had no gene match. The CDR3 DNA reads as TGTGCCAGCCACTGGCGAGGGACAGGGCATACCATGAACCCCTACGAGCAGTACTTC. Amino acids: CASHWRGTGHTMNPYEQYF.

The chain combines TRBV28 with TRBJ2-7; TRBD2 aligns across 10 bases. The V gene's germline CDR1 is MDHEN and CDR2 SYDVKM. CDR3 size: 17 residues. V shed 5 bases and J 7 bases; nucleotides not matched to a gene: 17. CDR3 amino acids: CASSPTPNSGRALEQYF. The CDR3 DNA is TGTGCCAGCAGTCCAACCCCCAACAGCGGGAGGGCGTTGGAGCAGTACTTC.

A single count supports this clone. The chain uses TRBV28 and TRBJ1-1; D possibly corresponds to TRBD1 (5 bases). Germline loops: CDR1 MDHEN, CDR2 SYDVKM. Deletions cut 6 bases from V and 3 bases from J, with 17 bases between. This CDR3 comprises 15 residues. CDR3 coding DNA: TGTGCCAGCAGCATCAGGAGGGGTCGAGACACTGAAGCTTTCTTT. Translation: CASSIRRGRDTEAFF.

V is TRBV6-5 and J is TRBJ1-2; no reliable D call. Germline V gene lookup returns CDR1 MNHEY and CDR2 SVGAGI. The V end was cut by 3 bases, the J end by 5 bases, with 13 bases between. This CDR3 spans 14 amino acids. The CDR3 protein is CASSYGRRSYGYTF. CDR3 DNA sequence: TGTGCCAGCAGTTATGGAAGGCGGTCATATGGCTACACCTTC.

CDR3: CASSPPGVNRGTSNQPQHF. The CDR3 nucleotides read TGTGCCAGCTCACCACCTGGGGTCAACAGGGGGACGAGCAATCAGCCCCAGCATTTT. The chain employs TRBV18 and TRBJ1-5, with 8 bases fitting TRBD1. V trimming: 0 bases; J trimming: 1 base; junction bases outside the gene matches: 11. This CDR3 has 19 residues. The germline V gene has CDR1 KGHSH and CDR2 LQKENI.

The CDR3 DNA is TGCAGCGTTGGTTCCGGGACAGGTAGAGAAAAACTGTTTTTT. Translated, it gives CSVGSGTGREKLFF. The rearrangement joins TRBV29-1 to TRBJ1-4; 8 nucleotides line up with TRBD1. The CDR3 consists of 14 residues. Germline-derived CDR1 and CDR2 are SQVTM and ANQGSEA. Trimming cost V 4 bases and J 8 bases; bases outside gene matches: 9.

This sequence joins TRBV19 and TRBJ1-1; D gene uncertain. Germline-derived CDR1 and CDR2 are LNHDA and SQIVND (reference sequence). V was cut by 3 bases and J by 4 bases, with 9 bases left in between. The CDR3 sequence is 13 residues long. The CDR3 here is CASSIYGSTEAFF. In DNA form, the CDR3 reads TGTGCCAGTAGTATTTATGGCAGCACTGAAGCTTTCTTT.

The J gene is TRBJ2-1, the V gene TRBV29-1; a weak D match, TRBD2 (5 bases). V lost 4 bases to trimming and J lost 7 bases, with 8 bases between them. The CDR3 sequence is 11 residues long. Germline V gene data show CDR1 as SQVTM and CDR2 as ANQGSEA. In DNA, the CDR3 is TGCAGCGTTGGGACGGGGAATGAGCAGTTCTTC. Protein: CSVGTGNEQFF.

V usage is TRBV19 and J usage is TRBJ1-2; D is possibly TRBD1 (6 bases). CDR1 LNHDA and CDR2 SQIVND come from the germline V gene (reference sequence). The germline V and J ends were trimmed by 6 bases and 2 bases, with 13 bases remaining between them. The CDR3 spans 14 residues. This CDR3 is CASRRTDRNYGYTF. The CDR3, as DNA: TGTGCCAGTAGGAGGACAGACCGGAACTATGGCTACACCTTC.

The chain joins TRBV4-2 to TRBJ2-3; TRBD2 aligns across 8 bases. This CDR3 is 16 amino acids long. Germline V gives CDR1 LGHNA, CDR2 YNFKEQ. V gave up 2 bases and J gave up 3 bases; unmatched junction bases: 7. The CDR3 coding sequence is TGTGCCAGCAGCCAAACCACGGGAGGGTTGACAGATACGCAGTATTTT. Encoded protein: CASSQTTGGLTDTQYF.

The V and J genes are TRBV7-3 and TRBJ1-1, with 8 positions matching TRBD1. Germline CDR1 is SGHTA and CDR2 is FQGTGA. This CDR3 has 15 residues. With 5 bases clipped from V and 0 bases from J, the junction kept 5 bases outside the gene matches. Here the CDR3 DNA reads TGTGCCAGCAGCCCGGACAGGGTGATGAACACTGAAGCTTTCTTT. Amino acid sequence: CASSPDRVMNTEAFF.

The rearrangement joins TRBV10-3 to TRBJ2-1; 11 bases are a match to TRBD1. This CDR3 region has 15 residues. V was pared by 4 bases and J by 7 bases, with 6 bases of the junction left unmatched. Per germline, CDR1 ENHRY and CDR2 SYGVKD. CDR3 DNA sequence: TGTGCCATCAGTGGGGACAGGGGGATGGGGAATGAGCAGTTCTTC. It is translated as CAISGDRGMGNEQFF.

This clone came up a few times. The chain couples TRBV12-3 or TRBV12-4 to TRBJ1-1; weak D call: TRBD1 (5 bases). Trimming stripped 3 bases from V and 1 base from J, with 6 bases between. This CDR3 contains 13 residues. The CDR3 DNA follows: TGTGCCAGCAGTTTCGACAGGAACACTGAAGCTTTCTTT. Residues: CASSFDRNTEAFF.

The chain carries TRBV29-1 and TRBJ2-4; 7 bases align to TRBD1. In germline, CDR1 is SQVTM, CDR2 ANQGSEA. The CDR3 is made up of 14 amino acids. J lost 4 bases, V lost 6 bases, and 9 bases had no gene match. In nucleotides, the CDR3 is TGCAGCGTGATTTTCAGGGGGTCTAAAAACATTCAGTACTTC. It encodes CSVIFRGSKNIQYF.

CDR3 region: CASSLTGSAYEQYF. CDR3 nucleotide sequence: TGTGCCAGCAGTTTGACAGGGTCGGCCTACGAGCAGTACTTC. The chain couples TRBV27 to TRBJ2-7; 7 bases are shared with TRBD1. The V gene end was trimmed by 3 bases and the J gene end by 2 bases; junction bases not matched to a gene: 4. The length of the CDR3 is 14 residues. Germline CDR1 reads MNHEY; CDR2 reads SMNVEV (reference sequence).